The source of this TCR beta chain is a study of regulatory T cells in long-lasting Graves disease. Study conclusions and caveats: Persistent patients had more shared public clonotypes (roughly 2,700) than new patients (just over 950). TRBV28 was favored in persistent disease, as were TRBJ1-2 and TRBJ2-5.

CDR3 regions were amplified by Arm-PCR using iRepertoire HTBI primers to build TCR beta libraries. TCRdb re-called the multiplex PCR reads through MiXCR, storing one row per CDR3 protein. The sample lists 400,000 to 550,000 distinct CDR3 sequences; 16% were seen once. V was clipped by 1 base and J by 4 bases, with 19 bases between them. The CDR3 sequence is 17 residues long. Germline values: CDR1 SGHTA, CDR2 FQGNSA. Remarks on this clonotype: Its antigen is currently unknown.

Time point reported: newly diagnosed GD, antithyroid drugs for less than 3 months. After RNA was extracted from PBMCs, the TCR library was made from it. Graves' disease diagnosis relied on American Thyroid Association guidelines. The same specimen was also included in a second study, on T cells in Graves' hyperthyroidism and ophthalmopathy.

The V gene is TRBV7-2, the J gene TRBJ2-5; tentative D call: TRBD2 (7 bases). Sequencing used peripheral blood mononuclear cells (PBMCs), obtained at new diagnosis, from a patient treated with antithyroid drugs. The sequence was collected from a woman under 30 with Graves disease. CDR3 nucleotides: TGTGCCAGCAGCTTAGGGAGAGGGGGAGGGCCGGGAGAGACCCAGTACTTC. It is translated as CASSLGRGGGPGETQYF.